The 31 T cell receptor beta chains below all came from one sample that was sequenced in a study of blood T cells in healthy people across ages. A second PCR of roughly 7 to 11 cycles used a sample-barcoded 5' primer and a J-beta primer mix. Each CDR3 protein gets one entry after TCRdb re-called the 5' RACE reads with MiXCR. The sample records more than 1,400,000 distinct CDR3 sequences, approximately 38% being singletons. The sequenced sample consisted of blood. These receptors originate from a woman aged 18-29 years in good health.

As concerns this clonotype: The germline gene is not matched at one end of the junction; a read error may be the cause. The chain carries TRBV6-1 and TRBJ1-2; D remains ambiguous. CDR3 length equals 13 residues. Germline V CDR1 and CDR2: MNHNS, SASEGT. CDR3 bases: TGTGCCACGCCGAGCGCAGCTAACCATGGCTACACCTTC. It translates to CATPSAANHGYTF.

The gene calls are TRBV24-1 and TRBJ2-3; D uncertain. V was pared by 3 bases and J by 7 bases, with 19 bases between. Germline CDR1 KGHDR, CDR2 SFDVKD. The CDR3 has 16 residues. In DNA form, the CDR3 reads TGTGCCACCAGTGATCCGGAACCCAGCGCTTCAAATACGCAGTATTTT. This sequence encodes CATSDPEPSASNTQYF.

The chain uses TRBV20-1 and TRBJ1-1, with a weak D call TRBD1 (6 bases). Germline V gene data show CDR1 as DFQATT and CDR2 as SNEGSKA (reference sequence). The V end lost 0 bases, the J end lost 9 bases, and 17 bases lay between the germline ends. The CDR3 has 14 amino acids. Written as DNA, the CDR3 is TGCAGTGCTAGAGATCAGCCCCAGGGGACCAAAGCTTTCTTT. Translated, it gives CSARDQPQGTKAFF.

This clonotype appeared many times. This rearrangement joins TRBV7-8 to TRBJ1-1; tentative D call: TRBD1 (6 bases). The CDR3 has 14 amino acids. Trimming stripped 5 bases from V and 4 bases from J, with 14 bases between. Per germline, CDR1 SGHVS and CDR2 FQNEAQ. CDR3 residues: CASSHEGGVTEAFF. For the CDR3, the DNA is TGTGCCAGCAGCCACGAGGGGGGGGTCACTGAAGCTTTCTTT. Supplemented by reference TRBV7-8 and TRBJ1-1, the full variable domain reads GAGVSQSPRYKVAKRGQDVALRCDPISGHVSLFWYQQALGQGPEFLTYFQNEAQLDKSGLPSDRFFAERPEGSVSTLKIQRTQQEDSAVYLCASSHEGGVTEAFFGQGTRLTVV.

Only a few counts were recorded for this clonotype. The chain has TRBV4-1 and TRBJ2-3; D call uncertain. The CDR3 loop spans 16 amino acids. The germline gives CDR1 MGHRA, CDR2 YSYEKL. V was clipped by 2 bases and J by 1 base, with 13 bases between them. CDR3 in DNA: TGCGCCAGCAGCCAATGGGAAGGGTCGGGCACAGATACGCAGTATTTT. Encoded protein: CASSQWEGSGTDTQYF.

V gene TRBV9 combines with J gene TRBJ2-7; D is unclear. The germline V gene encodes CDR1 SGDLS and CDR2 YYNGEE. The CDR3 has 13 amino acids. Trimming stripped 0 bases from V and 1 base from J, with 5 bases between. The CDR3 sequence: CASSVGNSYEQYF. As DNA, the CDR3 is TGTGCCAGCAGCGTAGGGAATTCCTACGAGCAGTACTTC.

The gene calls are TRBV7-2 and TRBJ2-1; 9 bases are a match to TRBD2. The CDR3 length is 15 residues. The V and J ends lost 4 bases and 4 bases, in that order; junction bases with no gene match: 5. CDR1 is SGHTA and CDR2 is FQGNSA in the germline V gene. The CDR3 spells CASSYLAGQYNEQFF. DNA of the CDR3: TGTGCCAGCAGCTACCTAGCGGGGCAATACAATGAGCAGTTCTTC.

Notes on this clonotype: No conserved phenylalanine or tryptophan ends this CDR3, so it is likely a read error. V gene TRBV3-1 combines with J gene TRBJ1-2; perhaps TRBD1 as D (5 bases). Per the germline V gene, CDR1 is LGHDT and CDR2 is YNNKEL (reference sequence). V gave up 7 bases and J gave up 2 bases, with 11 bases separating them. The CDR3 covers 13 residues. The CDR3 region is CASTHQGNYGYTI. CDR3 sequence (DNA): TGTGCCAGCACCCACCAGGGAAACTATGGCTACACCATC.

The chain uses TRBV11-2 and TRBJ1-5; maybe TRBD1 (6 bases). CDR1 is SGHAT, CDR2 FQNNGV, per germline. The CDR3 totals 16 residues. The V end was cut by 8 bases, the J end by 0 bases, with 17 bases between. The CDR3 here is CASRGGGAGSNQPQHF. The CDR3 DNA reads TGTGCCAGCCGAGGAGGGGGGGCGGGTAGCAATCAGCCCCAGCATTTT.

This chain links TRBV27 with TRBJ1-1; D is possibly TRBD1 (5 bases). Trimming left V 6 bases short and J 5 bases short, with 16 bases between. The CDR3 length is 14 residues. Germline V gives CDR1 MNHEY, CDR2 SMNVEV (reference sequence). The CDR3 region has the DNA TGTGCCAGCAGAATCGGGGGGGATCGAACTGAAGCTTTCTTT. Protein product: CASRIGGDRTEAFF.

This clonotype was counted many times. The gene calls are TRBV6-6 and TRBJ1-4; weak D call: TRBD1 (5 bases). Germline V lookup: CDR1 MNHNY, CDR2 SVGAGI (reference sequence). Trimming cost V 6 bases and J 2 bases, with 19 bases left between them. CDR3 length equals 17 residues. This CDR3 reads CASSHGVGLGTNEKLFF. The CDR3 bases are TGTGCCAGCAGCCACGGGGTGGGGCTGGGGACTAATGAAAAACTGTTTTTT.

Many counts were recorded for this clonotype. V gene TRBV28 combines with J gene TRBJ1-5; D unresolved. From germline, CDR1 is MDHEN and CDR2 SYDVKM. This CDR3 has 12 residues. V dropped 5 bases and J dropped 3 bases, with 5 bases sitting between them. DNA for the CDR3: TGTGCCAGCAGTCCCCTCAATCAGCCCCAGCATTTT. It codes for CASSPLNQPQHF. Full variable domain (rest looked up from reference TRBV28 and TRBJ1-5): DVKVTQSSRYLVKRTGEKVFLECVQDMDHENMFWYRQDPGLGLRLIYFSYDVKMKEKGDIPEGYSVSREKKERFSLILESASTNQTSMYLCASSPLNQPQHFGDGTRLSIL.

The chain carries TRBV5-1 and TRBJ2-7; 7 bases are shared with TRBD1. The CDR3 covers 13 residues. Germline-derived CDR1 and CDR2 are SGHRS and YFSETQ. V lost 4 bases to trimming and J lost 6 bases; unmatched junction nucleotides: 7. CDR3 sequence (DNA): TGCGCCAGCAGCCCGACAGGGTGGGGCGAGCAGTACTTC. It encodes CASSPTGWGEQYF.

This clonotype was observed a handful of times. This chain links TRBV14 with TRBJ2-1; a possible D gene is TRBD1 (6 bases). V dropped 0 bases and J dropped 7 bases, with 10 bases sitting between them. This CDR3 region has 14 residues. Germline V gene sequence: CDR1 SGHDN, CDR2 FVKESK. The CDR3 coding sequence is TGTGCCAGCAGCCAAGATCGAGGGGGTAATGAGCAGTTCTTC. Encoded protein: CASSQDRGGNEQFF.

V is TRBV10-3 and J is TRBJ2-5, with D unclear. V was pared by 8 bases and J by 2 bases, with 9 bases between. Germline values: CDR1 ENHRY, CDR2 SYGVKD. The CDR3 totals 12 residues. The CDR3 loop is CAISREQETQYF. The CDR3 DNA reads TGTGCCATCTCCCGCGAGCAAGAGACCCAGTACTTC.

This sequence joins TRBV20-1 and TRBJ1-2; no firm D call. Trimming removed 3 bases from V and 2 bases from J, with 4 bases in between. This CDR3 is 11 amino acids long. Germline V gives CDR1 DFQATT, CDR2 SNEGSKA (reference sequence). DNA of the CDR3: TGCAGTGCTAGGTCCAACTATGGCTACACCTTC. Its protein product is CSARSNYGYTF.

J is TRBJ2-5 and V is TRBV5-1, with 9 bases fitting TRBD2. This CDR3 is 16 amino acids long. V was pared by 2 bases and J by 1 base, with 6 bases of the junction left unmatched. Germline V gene lookup returns CDR1 SGHRS and CDR2 YFSETQ. This chain's CDR3 is CASSLRLAESQETQYF. DNA for the CDR3: TGCGCCAGCAGCTTAAGACTAGCGGAGAGCCAAGAGACCCAGTACTTC.

This clonotype was counted a few times. The gene calls are TRBV3-1 and TRBJ2-5; 8 nucleotides align to TRBD2. Trimming cost V 4 bases and J 11 bases; bases outside gene matches: 9. Germline V lookup: CDR1 LGHDT, CDR2 YNNKEL (reference sequence). This CDR3 has 13 residues. The CDR3 DNA reads as TGTGCCAGCAGCCGATTAGCGGGGAATGAGCAGTACTTC. This codes for CASSRLAGNEQYF.

The V and J genes are TRBV29-1 and TRBJ1-1; 7 nucleotides line up with TRBD1. Germline CDR1 and CDR2: SQVTM and ANQGSEA. Germline trimming cut 4 bases from V and 1 base from J; bases unmatched to any gene: 9. There are 15 residues in the CDR3. The chain's CDR3 is CSVGGGGATNTEAFF. The CDR3 DNA sequence: TGCAGCGTTGGGGGAGGGGGCGCCACGAACACTGAAGCTTTCTTT.

The chain employs TRBV25-1 and TRBJ2-3; D uncertain. This CDR3 spans 14 amino acids. Trimming left V 5 bases short and J 4 bases short, with 13 bases between. The germline gives CDR1 MGHDK, CDR2 SYGVNS. Here the CDR3 DNA reads TGTGCCAGCAGTAGGGCCAATGGTGCAGATACGCAGTATTTT. Amino acid sequence: CASSRANGADTQYF.

This chain uses TRBV7-2 with TRBJ2-5; D tentatively reads TRBD1 or TRBD2 (5 bases each). CDR1 and CDR2 (germline): SGHTA, FQGNSA. This CDR3 contains 14 residues. Between the trimmed V and J ends, which lost 4 bases and 5 bases, there was a span of 14 bases. The CDR3 sequence is CASSYQRGRETQYF. In DNA form, the CDR3 reads TGTGCCAGCAGCTATCAGAGGGGCCGGGAGACCCAGTACTTC.

This clonotype was picked up a small number of times. The chain links TRBV9 to TRBJ2-3; tentative D call: TRBD2 (5 bases). Germline V gene sequence: CDR1 SGDLS, CDR2 YYNGEE. Trimming left V 7 bases short and J 8 bases short, with 11 bases between. This CDR3 has 11 amino acids. CDR3 residues: CASSAGATQYF. DNA of the CDR3: TGTGCCAGCTCCGCGGGTGCTACGCAGTATTTT. Variable domain in full (rest from reference TRBV9 and TRBJ2-3): DSGVTQTPKHLITATGQRVTLRCSPRSGDLSVYWYQQSLDQGLQFLIQYYNGEERAKGNILERFSAQQFPDLHSELNLSSLELGDSALYFCASSAGATQYFGPGTRLTVL.

This clonotype was seen only a few times. This chain connects TRBV2 to TRBJ2-3, with 11 bases aligning to TRBD2. The germline CDR1 and CDR2 sequences are SNHLY and FYNNEI. The V segment lost 9 bases and the J segment 3 bases; nucleotides outside the gene matches: 5. This CDR3 spans 14 amino acids. This CDR3 is CARGSGRVTDTQYF. The CDR3 coding sequence is TGTGCCAGAGGTAGCGGGAGGGTAACAGATACGCAGTATTTT.

The chain has TRBV6-5 and TRBJ1-1, with unresolved D. The CDR3 extends over 14 amino acids. Germline CDR1 reads MNHEY; CDR2 reads SVGAGI. Trimming shortened V by 2 bases and J by 2 bases, and 9 bases separated the two germline ends. CDR3 bases: TGTGCCAGCAGTTACACCGGGGTTAACACTGAAGCTTTCTTT. Its translation: CASSYTGVNTEAFF.

The V and J genes are TRBV6-1 and TRBJ1-5; D gene uncertain. Germline CDR1 MNHNS, CDR2 SASEGT. V dropped 4 bases and J dropped 7 bases, with 11 bases sitting between them. The CDR3 has 13 residues. The chain's CDR3 is CASSATREQPQHF. CDR3 nucleotides: TGTGCCAGCAGTGCGACAAGGGAGCAGCCCCAGCATTTT.

Comments on this clonotype: An end of the junction does not agree with germline; a read error may underlie this. The CDR3 DNA is TGTACCATTGGACAGCCAAAGGTTAGCGGGATCGCCCAAGAGACCCAGTACTTC. As protein: CTIGQPKVSGIAQETQYF. The chain couples TRBV10-3 to TRBJ2-5; 8 bases map to TRBD2. CDR3 length: 18 amino acids. Germline V gives CDR1 ENHRY, CDR2 SYGVKD.

The CDR3 protein is CASTEGRTYNEQFF. The CDR3 DNA follows: TGTGCCAGCACTGAGGGGCGGACGTACAATGAGCAGTTCTTC. The V and J genes are TRBV2 and TRBJ2-1; D might be TRBD1 or TRBD2, each matching 5 bases. Per germline, CDR1 SNHLY and CDR2 FYNNEI. Trimming cost V 7 bases and J 4 bases, with 14 bases left between them. This CDR3 is built from 14 residues.

This clonotype was seen a few times. This sequence joins TRBV10-3 and TRBJ2-7, with 8 bases fitting TRBD2. After removal of 5 bases from V and 7 bases from J, the junction contained 7 bases not matched to a gene. Germline CDR1 is ENHRY and CDR2 is SYGVKD. CDR3 size: 13 residues. The CDR3: CAISRSGSGEQYF. The CDR3 DNA reads TGTGCCATCAGTCGGAGCGGGAGTGGAGAGCAGTACTTC.

This clonotype was seen a few times. The chain employs TRBV29-1 and TRBJ1-2; a possible D gene is TRBD1 (6 bases). Germline V gives CDR1 SQVTM, CDR2 ANQGSEA. The V end was cut by 6 bases, the J end by 4 bases, with 24 bases between. The CDR3 contains 16 residues. The CDR3 DNA reads as TGCAGCGTGGCACTTAACGGGGCGGGGGCTCTCTATGGCTACACCTTC. This gives the protein CSVALNGAGALYGYTF.

Written as DNA, the CDR3 is TGTGCCAGCAGCTTAGGGGCCGACAGGGTCAATGAGCAGTACTTC. Translation: CASSLGADRVNEQYF. This chain connects TRBV7-6 to TRBJ2-1; 7 bases line up with TRBD1. The last part of the DNA fits TRBJ2-7 better; the J call may be wrong. Germline CDR1 reads SGHVS; CDR2 reads FNYEAQ. The CDR3 sequence is 15 residues long.

The chain carries TRBV7-6 and TRBJ2-4, with 9 bases matching TRBD2. The J call is doubtful: the DNA matches TRBJ2-7 better. The CDR3 has 15 residues. Per germline, CDR1 SGHVS and CDR2 FNYEAQ. The DNA of the CDR3 is TGTGCCAGCAGCTTAGCTCCTAGCGGGACGGACGAGCAGTACTTC. Amino acid sequence: CASSLAPSGTDEQYF.